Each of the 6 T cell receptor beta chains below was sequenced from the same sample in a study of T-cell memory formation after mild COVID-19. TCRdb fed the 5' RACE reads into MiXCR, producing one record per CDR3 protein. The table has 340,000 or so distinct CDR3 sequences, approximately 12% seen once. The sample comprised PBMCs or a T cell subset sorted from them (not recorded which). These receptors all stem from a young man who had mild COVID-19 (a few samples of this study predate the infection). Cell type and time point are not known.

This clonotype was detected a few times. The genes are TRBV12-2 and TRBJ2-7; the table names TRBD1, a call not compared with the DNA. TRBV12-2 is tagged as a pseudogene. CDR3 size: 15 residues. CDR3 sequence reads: CASRLARDRSYEQYV. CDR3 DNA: TGTGCAAGTCGCTTAGCAAGGGACCGCTCCTACGAGCAGTACGTC.

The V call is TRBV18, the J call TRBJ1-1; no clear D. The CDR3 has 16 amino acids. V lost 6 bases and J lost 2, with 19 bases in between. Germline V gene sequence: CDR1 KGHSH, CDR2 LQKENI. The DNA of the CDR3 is TGTGCCAGCTCCCGGGAGGACGTTGCTTTTAACACTGAAGCTTTCTTT. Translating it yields CASSREDVAFNTEAFF.

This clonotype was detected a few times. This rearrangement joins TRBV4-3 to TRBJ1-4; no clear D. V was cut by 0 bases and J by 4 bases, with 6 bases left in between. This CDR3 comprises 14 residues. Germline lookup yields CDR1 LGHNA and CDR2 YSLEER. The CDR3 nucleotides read TGCGCCAGCAGCCAAGAACGGGTTAATGAAAAACTGTTTTTT. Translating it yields CASSQERVNEKLFF.

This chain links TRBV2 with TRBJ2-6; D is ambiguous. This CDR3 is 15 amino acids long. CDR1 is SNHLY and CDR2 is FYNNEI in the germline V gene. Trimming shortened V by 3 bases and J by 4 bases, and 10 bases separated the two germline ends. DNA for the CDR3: TGTGCCAGCAGTGACGGCAGGTCAGGGGCCAACGTCCTGACTTTC. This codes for CASSDGRSGANVLTF.

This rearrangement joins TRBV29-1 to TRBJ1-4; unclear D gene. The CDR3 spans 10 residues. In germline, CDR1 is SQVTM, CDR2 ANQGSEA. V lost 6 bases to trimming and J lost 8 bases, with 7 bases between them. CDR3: CSVADEKLFF. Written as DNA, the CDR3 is TGCAGCGTCGCGGACGAAAAACTGTTTTTT.

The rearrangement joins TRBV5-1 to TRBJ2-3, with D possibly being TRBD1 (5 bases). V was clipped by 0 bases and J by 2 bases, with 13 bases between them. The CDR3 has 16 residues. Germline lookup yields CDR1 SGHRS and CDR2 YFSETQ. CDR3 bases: TGCGCCAGCAGCTTGGTAGGACACGATATCACAGATACGCAGTATTTT. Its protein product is CASSLVGHDITDTQYF.